This T cell receptor beta chain came from a study of cytomegalovirus exposure and HLA in healthy donors. General study findings and limits: A missense DCLRE1C variant was associated with V- and J-gene trimming of TCR beta chains in a later analysis, and an independent cohort replicated the association. Highly shared variants forming one cluster were likely a sequencing artifact.

13 Jbeta primers and 60 Vbeta primers were used for the PCR. Clones were sequenced by immunoSEQ multiplex PCR, and TCRdb holds only the in-frame ones, with some missing. The profile shows 100,000 to 150,000 clones, about two thirds of them singletons. As to this clone: Its antigen is unidentified.

In germline, CDR1 is SGHAT, CDR2 FQNNGV. The CDR3 is made up of 15 amino acids. Trimming pared 2 bases from V and 1 base from J, leaving 11 bases between. The material sequenced was PBMCs. The TCR originated in an older woman in good health and CMV-seropositive. This chain connects TRBV11-2 to TRBJ2-5; TRBD1 might be the D (6 bases). The CDR3 protein is CASSLREGGQETQYF. In nucleotides, the CDR3 is TGTGCCAGCAGCTTACGGGAAGGGGGCCAAGAGACCCAGTACTTC.